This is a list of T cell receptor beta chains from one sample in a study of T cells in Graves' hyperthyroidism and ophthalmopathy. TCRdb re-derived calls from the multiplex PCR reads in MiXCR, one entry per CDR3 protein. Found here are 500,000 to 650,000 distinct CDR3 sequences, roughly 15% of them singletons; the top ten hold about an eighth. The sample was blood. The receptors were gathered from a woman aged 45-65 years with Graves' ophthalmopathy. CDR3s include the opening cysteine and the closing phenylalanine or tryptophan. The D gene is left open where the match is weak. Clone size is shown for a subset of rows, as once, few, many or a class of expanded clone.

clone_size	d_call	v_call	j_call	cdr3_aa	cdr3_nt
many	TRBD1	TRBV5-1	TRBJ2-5	CASSYDDRGRQTQYF	TGCGCCAGCAGCTACGATGACAGGGGTCGTCAGACCCAGTACTTC
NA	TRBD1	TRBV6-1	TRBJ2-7	CATSGTAYEQYF	TGTGCCACCTCCGGGACAGCCTACGAGCAGTACTTC
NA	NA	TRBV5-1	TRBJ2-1	CASSLLGLEYNEQFF	TGCGCCAGCAGCTTGTTGGGACTGGAATACAATGAGCAGTTCTTC
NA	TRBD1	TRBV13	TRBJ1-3	CASSSRTTGALSGNTIYF	TGTGCCAGCAGCTCAAGAACGACAGGGGCCCTCTCTGGAAACACCATATATTTT
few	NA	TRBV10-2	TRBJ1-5	CASRNIDSNQPQHF	TGCGCCAGCAGGAACATCGATAGCAATCAGCCCCAGCATTTT
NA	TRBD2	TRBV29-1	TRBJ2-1	CSGLKSSGRSWGNEQFF	TGCAGCGGCCTAAAGTCTAGCGGGAGGTCCTGGGGCAATGAGCAGTTCTTC
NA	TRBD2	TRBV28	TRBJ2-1	CASSPAGGGNEQFF	TGTGCCAGCAGTCCGGCGGGAGGGGGCAATGAGCAGTTCTTC
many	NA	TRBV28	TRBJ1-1	CASSFSGTKAFF	TGTGCCAGCAGTTTCTCCGGGACCAAAGCTTTCTTT
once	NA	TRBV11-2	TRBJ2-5	CASSLELAVIQETQYF	TGTGCCAGCAGCTTAGAGCTCGCGGTTATCCAAGAGACCCAGTACTTC
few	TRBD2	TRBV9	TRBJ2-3	CASSYHFLGREDSDTQYF	TGTGCCAGCAGCTATCACTTCCTGGGGCGGGAGGACTCAGATACGCAGTATTTT
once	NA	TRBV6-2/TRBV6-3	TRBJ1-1	CASSYSGNEAFF	TGTGCCAGCAGTTACTCGGGGAATGAAGCTTTCTTT
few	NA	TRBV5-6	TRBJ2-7	CASSFRRIGYEQYF	TGTGCCAGCAGCTTCAGGAGAATAGGCTACGAGCAGTACTTC
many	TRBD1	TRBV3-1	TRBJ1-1	CASSQAYDRAEAFF	TGTGCCAGCAGCCAAGCTTACGACAGGGCTGAAGCTTTCTTT
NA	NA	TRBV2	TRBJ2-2	CASSATSYYSGELFF	TGTGCCAGCAGTGCGACTAGTTATTATTCCGGGGAGCTGTTTTTT
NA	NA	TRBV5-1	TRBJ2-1	CASSSQSNYNEQFF	TGCGCCAGCAGCTCCCAATCAAATTACAATGAGCAGTTCTTC
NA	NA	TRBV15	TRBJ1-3	CATSRDVRRSGNTIYF	TGTGCCACCAGCAGAGACGTGCGACGCTCTGGAAACACCATATATTTT
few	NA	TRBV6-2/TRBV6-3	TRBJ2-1	CASSYSAKNEQFF	TGTGCCAGCAGTTACTCGGCGAAAAATGAGCAGTTCTTC
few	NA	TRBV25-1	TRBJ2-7	CASSSHGGDEQYF	TGTGCCAGCAGTAGCCACGGGGGCGACGAGCAGTACTTC
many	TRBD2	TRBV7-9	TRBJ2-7	CASSSSGTSGLREQYF	TGTGCCAGCAGCTCCTCCGGGACTAGCGGCCTACGGGAGCAGTACTTC
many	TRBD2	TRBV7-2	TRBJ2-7	CASSFTSAYEQYF	TGTGCCAGCAGCTTCACTAGCGCTTACGAGCAGTACTTC
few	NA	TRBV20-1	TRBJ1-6	CSATSRFGSPLHF	TGCAGTGCCACAAGCCGATTTGGCTCACCCCTCCACTTT
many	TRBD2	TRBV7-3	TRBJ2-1	CASSRTSGSYNEQFF	TGTGCCAGCAGCCGGACTAGCGGGAGTTACAATGAGCAGTTCTTC
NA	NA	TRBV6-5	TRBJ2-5	CASSWLSQETQYF	TGTGCCAGCAGTTGGTTAAGTCAAGAGACCCAGTACTTC
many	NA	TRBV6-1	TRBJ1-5	CASSWGGAQPQHF	TGTGCCAGCAGTTGGGGGGGGGCTCAGCCCCAGCATTTT
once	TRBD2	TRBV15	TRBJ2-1	CATSTGLAGGVNEQFF	TGTGCCACCAGCACGGGACTAGCGGGAGGGGTCAATGAGCAGTTCTTC
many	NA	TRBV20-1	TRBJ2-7	CSALGTLALYYEQYF	TGCAGTGCGTTGGGGACTCTAGCGTTATACTACGAGCAGTACTTC
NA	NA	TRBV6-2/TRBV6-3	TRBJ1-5	CASSPDSFRSNQPQHF	TGTGCCAGCAGCCCAGACAGTTTTCGAAGCAATCAGCCCCAGCATTTT
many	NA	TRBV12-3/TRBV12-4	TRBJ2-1	CASSLFSVSNEQFF	TGTGCCAGCAGTTTATTTTCAGTTTCCAATGAGCAGTTCTTC
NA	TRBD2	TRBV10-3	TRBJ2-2	CAIRSGTSGVNGELFF	TGTGCCATCAGGTCCGGGACTAGCGGGGTAAACGGGGAGCTGTTTTTT